Sequencing of this T cell receptor beta chain was carried out in a study of blood T cell repertoires in COVID-19 (dated by TCRdb to the early 2020s). General notes on the study: Samples from collaborators originated in the United States, Italy and Spain and spanned both the acute and convalescent phases of COVID-19. The prospective study material was composed of cDNA or gDNA derived from T cells, B-cell-depleted T cells, or PBMCs. The dataset comprised deeply sampled blood TCRbeta repertoires from subjects exposed to, actively infected with, or recovered from COVID-19. The repertoires were released in a freely available public database intended as a resource for research on the immune response to SARS-CoV-2. Samples were obtained from the ongoing ImmuneRACE study (first 160 participants) and from about 1,300 subjects provided by 6 global collaborators. A de-identified subject ID, COVID-19 status, age in years and sex were almost always included in the sample metadata. Where HLA class I and class II types were available, the types were taken from metadata supplied by the sample provider, not from assay-based typing.

The immunoSEQ Assay, a bias-controlled multiplex PCR, was used to amplify TCRbeta CDR3 regions from genomic DNA. The original pipeline was this. Nucleated cell counts per sample were estimated from amplification of reference gene primers within the assay. Sequence reads were collapsed and filtered to measure the absolute abundance of every unique TCRbeta CDR3 rearrangement. For each sample, productive Simpson clonality was calculated as the square root of Simpson's diversity index across productive rearrangements. TCRdb re-hosts the immuneACCESS table, in-frame sequences only. Its copies lack some clones; in the studies checked, an unresolved V gene accounts for under half of them, and the cause for the rest is not known. That table is the source of V, J and clone size, and D and trimming were worked out from the DNA. In all, the sample holds around 54,000 clones, and over 75% of those were seen once. 6.5% to 9% of the sample lies in the top ten.

Comment on this clone: Its cognate antigen has yet to be identified. No base quality information exists; no much larger clone differs at one position.

The collaborating institutions used their own protocols to collect whole blood in K2EDTA tubes. For TCRbeta analysis, collaborators shipped samples in one of three forms: frozen whole blood, isolated PBMCs, or DNA extracted from either of those sample types. Via the germline V gene, CDR1 is SGHRS and CDR2 YFSETQ. V is cut by 1 base and J by 1 base, and the space between the germline ends is 5 bases. From the cysteine up to the phenylalanine, the CDR3 has a length of 14 residues. Of the read, only the CDR3 DNA is kept; its 42 bases are in frame from base 1. Broad study findings and their caveats: How much clinical and demographic metadata was included differed by source and by participant, and the metadata was provided uncurated.

Sequencing was carried out using peripheral blood. This sequence uses TRBV5-1 and TRBJ2-2; 5 matching bases give a weak D call of TRBD1. The TCR originated in a woman aged 40 to 49 with active COVID-19. The CDR3 region has the sequence CASSLTGNTGELFF. The nucleotide sequence reads TGCGCCAGCAGCTTGACAGGGAACACCGGGGAGCTGTTTTTT. Full variable domain (CDR3 extended with the reference TRBV5-1 and TRBJ2-2 proteins): KAGVTQTPRYLIKTRGQQVTLSCSPISGHRSVSWYQQTPGQGLQFLFEYFSETQRNKGNFPGRFSGRQFSNSRSEMNVSTLELGDSALYLCASSLTGNTGELFFGEGSRLTVL.